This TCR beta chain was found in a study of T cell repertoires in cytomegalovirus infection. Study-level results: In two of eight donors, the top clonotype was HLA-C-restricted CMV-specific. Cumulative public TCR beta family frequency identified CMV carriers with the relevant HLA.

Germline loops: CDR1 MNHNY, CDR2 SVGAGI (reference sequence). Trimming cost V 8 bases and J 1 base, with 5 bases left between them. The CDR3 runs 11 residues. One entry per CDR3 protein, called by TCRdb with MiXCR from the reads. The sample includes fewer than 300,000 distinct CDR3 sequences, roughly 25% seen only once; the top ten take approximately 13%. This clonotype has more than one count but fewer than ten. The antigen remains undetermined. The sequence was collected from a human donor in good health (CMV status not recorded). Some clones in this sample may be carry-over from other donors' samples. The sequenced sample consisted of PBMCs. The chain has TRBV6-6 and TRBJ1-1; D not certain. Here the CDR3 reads CASLANTEAFF. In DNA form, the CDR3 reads TGTGCCAGCTTGGCGAACACTGAAGCTTTCTTT.